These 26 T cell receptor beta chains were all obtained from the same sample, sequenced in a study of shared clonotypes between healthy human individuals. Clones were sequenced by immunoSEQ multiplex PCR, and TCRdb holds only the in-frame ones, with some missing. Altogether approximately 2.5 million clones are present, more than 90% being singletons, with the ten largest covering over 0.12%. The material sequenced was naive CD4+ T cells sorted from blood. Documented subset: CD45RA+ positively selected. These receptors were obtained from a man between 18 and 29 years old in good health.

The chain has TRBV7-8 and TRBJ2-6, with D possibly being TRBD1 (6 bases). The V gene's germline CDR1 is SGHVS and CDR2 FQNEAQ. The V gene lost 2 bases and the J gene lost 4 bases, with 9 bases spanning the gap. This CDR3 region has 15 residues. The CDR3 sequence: CASSLTGRGANVLTF. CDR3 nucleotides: TGTGCCAGCAGCTTAACAGGGAGAGGGGCCAACGTCCTGACTTTC.

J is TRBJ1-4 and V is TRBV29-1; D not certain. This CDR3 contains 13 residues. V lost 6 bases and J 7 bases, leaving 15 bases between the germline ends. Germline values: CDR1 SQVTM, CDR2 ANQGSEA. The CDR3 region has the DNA TGCAGCGTCCGAGGGCAAAACCCTGAAAAACTGTTTTTT. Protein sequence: CSVRGQNPEKLFF.

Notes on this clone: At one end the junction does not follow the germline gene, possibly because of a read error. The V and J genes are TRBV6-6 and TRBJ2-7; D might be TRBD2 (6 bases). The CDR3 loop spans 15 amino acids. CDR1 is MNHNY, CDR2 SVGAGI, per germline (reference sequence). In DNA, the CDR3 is TGTGCCAGCAGTGACTCCTCGACTAGGGGCGATGAGCAGTACTTC. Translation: CASSDSSTRGDEQYF.

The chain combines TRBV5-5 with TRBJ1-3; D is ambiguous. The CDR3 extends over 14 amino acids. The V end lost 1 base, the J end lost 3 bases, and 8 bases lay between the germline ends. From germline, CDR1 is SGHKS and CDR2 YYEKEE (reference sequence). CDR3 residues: CASSLSGSGNTIYF. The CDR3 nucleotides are TGTGCCAGCAGCTTGTCGGGTAGTGGAAACACCATATATTTT.

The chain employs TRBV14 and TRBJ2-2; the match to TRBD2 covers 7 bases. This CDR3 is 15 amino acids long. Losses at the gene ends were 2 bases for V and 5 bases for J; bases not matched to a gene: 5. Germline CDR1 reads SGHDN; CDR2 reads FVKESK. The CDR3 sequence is CASSQSLGGTGELFF. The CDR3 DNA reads TGTGCCAGCAGCCAATCCCTGGGGGGGACCGGGGAGCTGTTTTTT.

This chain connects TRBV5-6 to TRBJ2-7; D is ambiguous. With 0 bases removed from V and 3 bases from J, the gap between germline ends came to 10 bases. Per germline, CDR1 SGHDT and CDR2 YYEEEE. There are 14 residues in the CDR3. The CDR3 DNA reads TGTGCCAGCAGCTTGGGTCCAGTAGACTACGAGCAGTACTTC. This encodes CASSLGPVDYEQYF. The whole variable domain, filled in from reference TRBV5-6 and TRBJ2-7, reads DAGVTQSPTHLIKTRGQQVTLRCSPKSGHDTVSWYQQALGQGPQFIFQYYEEEERQRGNFPDRFSGHQFPNYSSELNVNALLLGDSALYLCASSLGPVDYEQYFGPGTRLTVT.

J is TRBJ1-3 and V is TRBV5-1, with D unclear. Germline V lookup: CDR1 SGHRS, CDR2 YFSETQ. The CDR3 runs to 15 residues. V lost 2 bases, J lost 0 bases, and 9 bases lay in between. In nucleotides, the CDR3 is TGCGCCAGCAGCTTAACGTCGTACTCTGGAAACACCATATATTTT. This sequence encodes CASSLTSYSGNTIYF. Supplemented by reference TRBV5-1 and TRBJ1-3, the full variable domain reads KAGVTQTPRYLIKTRGQQVTLSCSPISGHRSVSWYQQTPGQGLQFLFEYFSETQRNKGNFPGRFSGRQFSNSRSEMNVSTLELGDSALYLCASSLTSYSGNTIYFGEGSWLTVV.

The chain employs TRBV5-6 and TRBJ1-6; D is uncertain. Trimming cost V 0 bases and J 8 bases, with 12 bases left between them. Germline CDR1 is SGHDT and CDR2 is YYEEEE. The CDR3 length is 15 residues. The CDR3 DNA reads TGTGCCAGCAGCTTGGCAGGCCACGGGGATTCACCCCTCCACTTT. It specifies CASSLAGHGDSPLHF.

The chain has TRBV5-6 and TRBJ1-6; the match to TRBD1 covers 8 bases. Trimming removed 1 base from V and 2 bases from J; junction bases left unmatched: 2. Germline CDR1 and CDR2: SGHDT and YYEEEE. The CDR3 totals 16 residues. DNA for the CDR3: TGTGCCAGCAGCTTGAACAGGGGGGCCTATAATTCACCCCTCCACTTT. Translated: CASSLNRGAYNSPLHF.

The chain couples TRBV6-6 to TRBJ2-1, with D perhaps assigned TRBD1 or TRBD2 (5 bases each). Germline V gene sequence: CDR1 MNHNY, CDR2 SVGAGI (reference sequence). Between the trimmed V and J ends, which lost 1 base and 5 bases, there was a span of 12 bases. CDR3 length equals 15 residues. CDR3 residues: CASSYFGQGDNEQFF. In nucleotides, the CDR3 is TGTGCCAGCAGTTACTTTGGGCAGGGAGACAATGAGCAGTTCTTC.

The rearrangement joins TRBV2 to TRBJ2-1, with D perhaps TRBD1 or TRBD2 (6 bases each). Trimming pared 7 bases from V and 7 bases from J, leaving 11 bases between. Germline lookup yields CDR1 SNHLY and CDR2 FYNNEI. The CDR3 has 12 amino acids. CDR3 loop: CASTQGGNEQFF. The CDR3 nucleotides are TGTGCCAGCACCCAAGGGGGGAATGAGCAGTTCTTC.

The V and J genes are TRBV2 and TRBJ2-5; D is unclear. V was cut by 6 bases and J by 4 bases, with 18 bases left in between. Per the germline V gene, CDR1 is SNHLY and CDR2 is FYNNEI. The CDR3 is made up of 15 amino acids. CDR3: CASSPVWHGRETQYF. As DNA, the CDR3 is TGTGCCAGCAGCCCCGTTTGGCATGGGCGAGAGACCCAGTACTTC.

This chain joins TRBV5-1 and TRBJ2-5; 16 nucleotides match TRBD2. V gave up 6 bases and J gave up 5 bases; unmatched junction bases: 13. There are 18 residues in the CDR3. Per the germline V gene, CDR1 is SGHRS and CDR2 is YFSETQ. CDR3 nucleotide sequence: TGCGCCAGCACCCCGGGACTAGCGGGGGGGCGTTTCGTGGAGACCCAGTACTTC. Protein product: CASTPGLAGGRFVETQYF. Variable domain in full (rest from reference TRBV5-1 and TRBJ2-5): KAGVTQTPRYLIKTRGQQVTLSCSPISGHRSVSWYQQTPGQGLQFLFEYFSETQRNKGNFPGRFSGRQFSNSRSEMNVSTLELGDSALYLCASTPGLAGGRFVETQYFGPGTRLLVL.

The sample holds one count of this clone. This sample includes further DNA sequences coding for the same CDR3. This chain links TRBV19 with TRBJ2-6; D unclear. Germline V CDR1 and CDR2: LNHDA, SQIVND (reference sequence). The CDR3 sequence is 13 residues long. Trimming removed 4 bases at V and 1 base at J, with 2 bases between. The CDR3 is CASSNSGANVLTF. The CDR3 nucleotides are TGTGCCAGTAGTAATTCTGGGGCCAACGTCCTGACTTTC.

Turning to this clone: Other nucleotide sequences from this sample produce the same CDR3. The CDR3 DNA reads as TGTGCCTGGAGTGTAGGGGGGCCTGGAAACACCATATATTTT. This translates into CAWSVGGPGNTIYF. V usage is TRBV30 and J usage is TRBJ1-3, with a weak D call TRBD1 (6 bases). Germline CDR1 and CDR2: GTSNPN and SVGIG (reference sequence). The CDR3 consists of 14 residues. V was pared by 0 bases and J by 2 bases, with 8 bases between.

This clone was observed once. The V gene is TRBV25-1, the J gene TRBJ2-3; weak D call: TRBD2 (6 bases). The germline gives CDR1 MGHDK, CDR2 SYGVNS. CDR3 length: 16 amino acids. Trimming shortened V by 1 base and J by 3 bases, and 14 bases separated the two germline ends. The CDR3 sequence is CASSEFSPGLTDTQYF. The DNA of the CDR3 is TGTGCCAGCAGTGAATTTTCACCGGGACTTACAGATACGCAGTATTTT. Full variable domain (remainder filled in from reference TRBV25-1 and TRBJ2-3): EADIYQTPRYLVIGTGKKITLECSQTMGHDKMYWYQQDPGMELHLIHYSYGVNSTEKGDLSSESTVSRIRTEHFPLTLESARPSHTSQYLCASSEFSPGLTDTQYFGPGTRLTVL.

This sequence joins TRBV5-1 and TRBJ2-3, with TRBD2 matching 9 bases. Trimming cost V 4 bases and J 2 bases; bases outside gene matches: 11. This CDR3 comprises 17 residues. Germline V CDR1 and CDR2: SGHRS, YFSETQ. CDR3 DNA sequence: TGCGCCAGCAGCCAAGCCGATGGCGGGAGGGCCACAGATACGCAGTATTTT. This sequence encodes CASSQADGGRATDTQYF.

The CDR3 is CASRPTGTSGPHSTDTQYF. DNA for the CDR3: TGTGCCAGCAGGCCAACCGGGACTAGCGGGCCCCACAGCACAGATACGCAGTATTTT. The chain couples TRBV5-4 to TRBJ2-3; 12 bases match TRBD2. The V and J ends lost 5 bases and 0 bases, in that order; junction bases with no gene match: 13. This CDR3 is 19 amino acids long. Germline CDR1 and CDR2: SGHNT and YYREEE (reference sequence).

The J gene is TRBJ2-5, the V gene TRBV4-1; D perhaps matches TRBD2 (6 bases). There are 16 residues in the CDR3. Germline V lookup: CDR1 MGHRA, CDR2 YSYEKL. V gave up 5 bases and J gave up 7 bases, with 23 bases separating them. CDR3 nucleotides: TGCGCCAGCAGCGTCGGGAGAACGGGGGACCGGGGGACCCAGTACTTC. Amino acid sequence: CASSVGRTGDRGTQYF.

This chain's CDR3 is CASSLDEQTQYF. The CDR3 nucleotides are TGTGCCAGCAGCTTGGACGAGCAGACCCAGTACTTC. The J gene is TRBJ2-5, the V gene TRBV5-4; no firm D call. Germline V lookup: CDR1 SGHNT, CDR2 YYREEE (reference sequence). The V end was cut by 0 bases, the J end by 6 bases, with 6 bases between. The CDR3 is 12 residues long.

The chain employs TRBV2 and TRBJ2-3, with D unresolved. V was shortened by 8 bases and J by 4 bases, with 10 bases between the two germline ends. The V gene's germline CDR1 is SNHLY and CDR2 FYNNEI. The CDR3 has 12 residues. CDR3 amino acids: CASHTGADTQYF. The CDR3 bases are TGTGCCAGCCACACGGGTGCAGATACGCAGTATTTT.

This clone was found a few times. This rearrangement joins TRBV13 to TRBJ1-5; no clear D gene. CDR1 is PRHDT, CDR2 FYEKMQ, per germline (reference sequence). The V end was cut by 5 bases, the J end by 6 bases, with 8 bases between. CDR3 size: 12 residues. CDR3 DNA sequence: TGTGCCAGCAGCCCAGAGAGTCAGCCCCAGCATTTT. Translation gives CASSPESQPQHF.

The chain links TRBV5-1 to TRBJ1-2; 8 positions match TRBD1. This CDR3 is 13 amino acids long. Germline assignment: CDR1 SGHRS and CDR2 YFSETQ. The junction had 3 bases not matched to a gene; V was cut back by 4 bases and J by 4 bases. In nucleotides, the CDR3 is TGCGCCAGCAGCCGGGACAGGAGCTATGGCTACACCTTC. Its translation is CASSRDRSYGYTF.

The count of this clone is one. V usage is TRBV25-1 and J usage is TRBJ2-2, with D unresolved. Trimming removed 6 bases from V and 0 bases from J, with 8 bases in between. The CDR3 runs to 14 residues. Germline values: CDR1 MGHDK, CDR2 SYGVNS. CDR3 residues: CASSYSSNTGELFF. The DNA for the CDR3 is TGTGCCAGCAGCTACAGTTCGAACACCGGGGAGCTGTTTTTT. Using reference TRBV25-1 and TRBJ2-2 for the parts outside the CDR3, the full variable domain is EADIYQTPRYLVIGTGKKITLECSQTMGHDKMYWYQQDPGMELHLIHYSYGVNSTEKGDLSSESTVSRIRTEHFPLTLESARPSHTSQYLCASSYSSNTGELFFGEGSRLTVL.

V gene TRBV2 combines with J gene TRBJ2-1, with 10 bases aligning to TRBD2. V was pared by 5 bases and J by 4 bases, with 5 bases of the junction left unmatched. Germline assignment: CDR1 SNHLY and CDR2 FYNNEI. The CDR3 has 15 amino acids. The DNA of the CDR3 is TGTGCCAGCAGTAGGGGACTAGCGACATACAATGAGCAGTTCTTC. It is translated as CASSRGLATYNEQFF.

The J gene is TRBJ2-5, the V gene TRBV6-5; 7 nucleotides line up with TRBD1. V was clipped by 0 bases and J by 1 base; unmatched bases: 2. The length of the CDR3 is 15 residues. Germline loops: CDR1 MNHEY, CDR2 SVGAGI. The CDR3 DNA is TGTGCCAGCAGTTACTCAGGGGGCCTCCAAGAGACCCAGTACTTC. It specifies CASSYSGGLQETQYF.